This TCR beta chain was sequenced for a study of identifying expanded T cells in peripheral blood. Broader study findings: Over approximately two and four weeks, about 15 and 19 clones changed, versus 1.2 between replicates. Variance in clone template counts between approximately two-week samples significantly increased with total template count across all healthy donors.

In regard to this clone: What it binds is unknown.

CDR3 length: 13 residues. Trimming cost V 4 bases and J 3 bases, with 11 bases left between them. The germline CDR1 and CDR2 sequences are SQVTM and ANQGSEA. The table came from immunoSEQ multiplex PCR; TCRdb's copy has only in-frame clones and leaves some out. The repertoire holds under 110,000 clones, with around 88% as singletons. The sequenced sample was blood. The chain uses TRBV29-1 and TRBJ2-3; D may be TRBD1 (6 bases). The receptor's source is a person aged 18-70 years in good health. CDR3 region: CSVVQGWTDTQYF. In DNA form, the CDR3 reads TGCAGCGTTGTCCAGGGGTGGACAGATACGCAGTATTTT.